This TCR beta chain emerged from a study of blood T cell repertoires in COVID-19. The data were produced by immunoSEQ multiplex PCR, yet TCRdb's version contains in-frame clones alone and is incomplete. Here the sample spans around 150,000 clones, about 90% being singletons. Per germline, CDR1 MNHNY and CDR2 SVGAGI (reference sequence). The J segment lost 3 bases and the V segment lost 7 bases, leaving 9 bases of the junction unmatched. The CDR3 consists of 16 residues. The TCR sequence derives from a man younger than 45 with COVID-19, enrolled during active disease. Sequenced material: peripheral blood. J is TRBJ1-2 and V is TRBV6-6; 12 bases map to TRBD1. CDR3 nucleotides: TGTGCCAGCACCCGGGACAGGGGGCCGGGAGACTATGGCTACACCTTC. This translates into CASTRDRGPGDYGYTF.